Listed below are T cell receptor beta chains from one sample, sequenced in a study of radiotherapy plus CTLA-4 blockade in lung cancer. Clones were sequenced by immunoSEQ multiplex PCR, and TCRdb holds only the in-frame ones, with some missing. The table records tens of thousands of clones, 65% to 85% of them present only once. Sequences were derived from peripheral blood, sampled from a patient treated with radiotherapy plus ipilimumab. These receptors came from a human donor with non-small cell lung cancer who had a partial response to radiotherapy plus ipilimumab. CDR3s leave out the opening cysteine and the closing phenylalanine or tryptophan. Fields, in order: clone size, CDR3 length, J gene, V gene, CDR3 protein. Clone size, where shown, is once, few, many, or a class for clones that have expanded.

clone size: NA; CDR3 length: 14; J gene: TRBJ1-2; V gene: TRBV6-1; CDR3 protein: ASSEAEAVLHYGYT
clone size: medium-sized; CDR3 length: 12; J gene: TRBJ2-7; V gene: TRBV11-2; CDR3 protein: ASSLGDMPYEQY
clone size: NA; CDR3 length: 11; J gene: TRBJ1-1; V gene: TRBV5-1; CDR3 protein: ASSLITDTEAF
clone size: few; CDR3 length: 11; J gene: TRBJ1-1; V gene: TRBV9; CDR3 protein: ASSVALNTEAF
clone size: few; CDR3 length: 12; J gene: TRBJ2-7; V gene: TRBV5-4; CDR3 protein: ASSVGTGFYEQY
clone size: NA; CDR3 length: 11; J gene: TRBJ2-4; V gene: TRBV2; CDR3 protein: ASSERGDSIQY
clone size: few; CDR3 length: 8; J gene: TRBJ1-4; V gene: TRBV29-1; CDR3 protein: SVFYEKLF
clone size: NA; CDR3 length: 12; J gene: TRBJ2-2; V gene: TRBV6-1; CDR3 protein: ASGREPNTGELF
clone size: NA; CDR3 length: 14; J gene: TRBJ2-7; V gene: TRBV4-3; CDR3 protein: ASSQEIAGGSYEQY
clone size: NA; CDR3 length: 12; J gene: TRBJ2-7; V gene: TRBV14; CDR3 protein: ASSQGTGTIAQY
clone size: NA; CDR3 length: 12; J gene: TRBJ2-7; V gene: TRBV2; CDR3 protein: ASSPDRALYEQY
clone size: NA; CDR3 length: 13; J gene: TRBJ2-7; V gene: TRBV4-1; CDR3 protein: ASSQGLPGGYEQY
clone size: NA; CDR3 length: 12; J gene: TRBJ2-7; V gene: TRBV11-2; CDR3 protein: ASSLGTGTGEQY
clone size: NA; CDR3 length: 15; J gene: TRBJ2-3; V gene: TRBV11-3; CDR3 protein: ASSFGGTSGGIDTQY
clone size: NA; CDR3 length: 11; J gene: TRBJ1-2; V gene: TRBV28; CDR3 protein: ASSLQGGYGYT
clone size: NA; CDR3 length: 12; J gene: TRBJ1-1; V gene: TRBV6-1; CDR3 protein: ASSETATNTEAF
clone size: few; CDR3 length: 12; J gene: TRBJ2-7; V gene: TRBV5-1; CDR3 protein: ASTEGFLSYEQY
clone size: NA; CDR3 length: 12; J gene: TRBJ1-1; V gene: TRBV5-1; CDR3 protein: ASSLTGDNTEAF
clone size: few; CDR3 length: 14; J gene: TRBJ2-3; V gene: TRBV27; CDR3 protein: ASSFLTGLSTDTQY
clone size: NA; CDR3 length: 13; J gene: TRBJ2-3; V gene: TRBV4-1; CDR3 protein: ASSHPSGRDNTQY
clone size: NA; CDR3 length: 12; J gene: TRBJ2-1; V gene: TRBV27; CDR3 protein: ASKGAGSYNEQF
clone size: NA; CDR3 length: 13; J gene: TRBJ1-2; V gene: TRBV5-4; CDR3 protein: ASSLWGPPETGYT
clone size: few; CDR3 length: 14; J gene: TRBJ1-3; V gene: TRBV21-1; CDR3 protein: ASRSKGRGAGNTIY
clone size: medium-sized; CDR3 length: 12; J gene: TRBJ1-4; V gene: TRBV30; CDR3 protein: ACLQTEIGEKLF
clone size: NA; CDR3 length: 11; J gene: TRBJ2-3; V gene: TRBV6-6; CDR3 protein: ASSTHGADTQY
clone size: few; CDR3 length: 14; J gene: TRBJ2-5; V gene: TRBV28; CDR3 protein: ASSPGLAGKQETQY